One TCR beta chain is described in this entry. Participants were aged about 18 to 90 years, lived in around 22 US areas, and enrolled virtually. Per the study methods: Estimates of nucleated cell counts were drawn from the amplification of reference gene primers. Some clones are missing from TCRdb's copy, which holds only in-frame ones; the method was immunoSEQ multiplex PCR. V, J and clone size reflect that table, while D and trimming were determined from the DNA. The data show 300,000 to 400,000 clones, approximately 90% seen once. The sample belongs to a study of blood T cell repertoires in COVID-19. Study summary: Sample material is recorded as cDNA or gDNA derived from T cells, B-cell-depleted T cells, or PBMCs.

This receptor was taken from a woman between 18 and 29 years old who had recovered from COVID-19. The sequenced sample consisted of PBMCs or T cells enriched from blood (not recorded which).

For the CDR3, the DNA is TGTGCCAGCAGCTTGGTAGGGGGCACCCAGCCCCAGCATTTT. Protein: CASSLVGGTQPQHF. This chain connects TRBV5-6 to TRBJ1-5; 7 nucleotides match TRBD1. This CDR3 has 14 residues. The germline CDR1 and CDR2 sequences are SGHDT and YYEEEE. J was trimmed by 7 bases and V by 0 bases; bases with no gene match: 4.